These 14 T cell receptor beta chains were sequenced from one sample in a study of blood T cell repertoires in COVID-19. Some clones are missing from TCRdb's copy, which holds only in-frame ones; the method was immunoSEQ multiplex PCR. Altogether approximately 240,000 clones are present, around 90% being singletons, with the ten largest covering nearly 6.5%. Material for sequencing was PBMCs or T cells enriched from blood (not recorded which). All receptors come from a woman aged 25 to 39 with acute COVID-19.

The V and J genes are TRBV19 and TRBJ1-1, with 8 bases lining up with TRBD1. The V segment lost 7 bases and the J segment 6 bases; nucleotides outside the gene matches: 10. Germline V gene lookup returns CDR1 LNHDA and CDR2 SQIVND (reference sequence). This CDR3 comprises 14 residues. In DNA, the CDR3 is TGTGCCAGTAACCTTGGACAGGGAGGCCCTGAAGCTTTCTTT. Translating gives CASNLGQGGPEAFF.

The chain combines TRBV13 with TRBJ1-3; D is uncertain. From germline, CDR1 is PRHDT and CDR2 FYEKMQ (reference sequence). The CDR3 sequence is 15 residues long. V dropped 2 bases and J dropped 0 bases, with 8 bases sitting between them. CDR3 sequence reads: CASSLTESSGNTIYF. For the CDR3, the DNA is TGTGCCAGCAGCTTAACGGAGAGCTCTGGAAACACCATATATTTT. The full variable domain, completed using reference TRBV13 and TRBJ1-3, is AAGVIQSPRHLIKEKRETATLKCYPIPRHDTVYWYQQGPGQDPQFLISFYEKMQSDKGSIPDRFSAQQFSDYHSELNMSSLELGDSALYFCASSLTESSGNTIYFGEGSWLTVV.

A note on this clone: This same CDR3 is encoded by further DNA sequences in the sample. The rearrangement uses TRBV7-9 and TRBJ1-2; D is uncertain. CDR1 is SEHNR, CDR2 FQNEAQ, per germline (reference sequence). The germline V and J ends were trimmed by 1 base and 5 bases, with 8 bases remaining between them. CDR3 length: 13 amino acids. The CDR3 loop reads CASSLVAYYGYTF. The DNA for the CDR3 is TGTGCCAGCAGCTTAGTGGCATATTATGGCTACACCTTC.

DNA of the CDR3: TGTGCCAGCAGACGGTCCTCTGGAAACACCATATATTTT. It codes for CASRRSSGNTIYF. The chain carries TRBV3-1 (or the pseudogene TRBV3-2) and TRBJ1-3, with D unresolved. Looked up from germline, CDR1 is LGHDT and CDR2 is YNNKEL (reference sequence). Trimming cost V 6 bases and J 0 bases, with 6 bases left between them. CDR3 length: 13 residues.

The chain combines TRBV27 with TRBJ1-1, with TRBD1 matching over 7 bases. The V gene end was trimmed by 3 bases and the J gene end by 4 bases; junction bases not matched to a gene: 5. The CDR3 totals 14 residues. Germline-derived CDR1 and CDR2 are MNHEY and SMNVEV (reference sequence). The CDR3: CASSLAAGGTEAFF. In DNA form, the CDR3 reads TGTGCCAGCAGTTTGGCGGCAGGGGGCACTGAAGCTTTCTTT.

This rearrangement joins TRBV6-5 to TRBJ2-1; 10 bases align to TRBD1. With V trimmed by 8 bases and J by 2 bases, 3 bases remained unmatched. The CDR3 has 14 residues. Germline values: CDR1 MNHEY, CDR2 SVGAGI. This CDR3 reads CASRDRGPYNEQFF. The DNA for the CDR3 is TGTGCCAGCCGGGACAGGGGCCCCTACAATGAGCAGTTCTTC.

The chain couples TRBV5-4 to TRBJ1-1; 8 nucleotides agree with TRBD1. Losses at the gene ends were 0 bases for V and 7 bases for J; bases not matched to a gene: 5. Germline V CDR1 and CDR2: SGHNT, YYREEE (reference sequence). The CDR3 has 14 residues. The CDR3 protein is CASSLDGQGVEAFF. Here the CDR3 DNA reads TGTGCCAGCAGCTTGGACGGACAGGGTGTTGAAGCTTTCTTT.

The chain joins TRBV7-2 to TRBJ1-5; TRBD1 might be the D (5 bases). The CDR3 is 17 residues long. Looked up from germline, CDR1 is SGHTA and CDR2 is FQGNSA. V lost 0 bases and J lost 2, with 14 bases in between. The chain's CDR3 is CASSLASGKAGNQPQHF. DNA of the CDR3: TGTGCCAGCAGCTTAGCATCAGGGAAGGCCGGCAATCAGCCCCAGCATTTT.

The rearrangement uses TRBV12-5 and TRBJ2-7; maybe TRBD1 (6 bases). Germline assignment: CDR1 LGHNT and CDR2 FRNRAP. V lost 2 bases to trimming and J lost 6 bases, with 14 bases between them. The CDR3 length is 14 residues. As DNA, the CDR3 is TGTGCTAGTGGTTTGACGGGACACCGGGGCGAGCAGTACTTC. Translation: CASGLTGHRGEQYF. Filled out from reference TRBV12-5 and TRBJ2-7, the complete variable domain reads DARVTQTPRHKVTEMGQEVTMRCQPILGHNTVFWYRQTMMQGLELLAYFRNRAPLDDSGMPKDRFSAEMPDATLATLKIQPSEPRDSAVYFCASGLTGHRGEQYFGPGTRLTVT.

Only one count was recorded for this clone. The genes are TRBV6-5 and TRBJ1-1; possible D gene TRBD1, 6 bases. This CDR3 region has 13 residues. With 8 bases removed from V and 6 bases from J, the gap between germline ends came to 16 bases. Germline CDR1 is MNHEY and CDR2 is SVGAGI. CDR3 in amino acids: CASLGTGFSEAFF. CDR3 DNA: TGTGCCAGCTTAGGTACAGGGTTCTCTGAAGCTTTCTTT.

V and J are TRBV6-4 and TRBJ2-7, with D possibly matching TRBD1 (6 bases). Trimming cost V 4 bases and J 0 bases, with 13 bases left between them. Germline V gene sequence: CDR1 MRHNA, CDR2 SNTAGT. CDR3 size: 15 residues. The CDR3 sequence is CASSGTRDNSYEQYF. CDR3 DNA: TGTGCCAGCAGTGGGACGAGGGACAACTCCTACGAGCAGTACTTC.

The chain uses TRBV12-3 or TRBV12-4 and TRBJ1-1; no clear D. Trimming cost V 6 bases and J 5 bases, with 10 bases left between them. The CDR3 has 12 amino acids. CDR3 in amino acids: CASRSGVTEAFF. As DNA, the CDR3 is TGTGCCAGCAGGTCCGGGGTTACTGAAGCTTTCTTT.

DNA for the CDR3: TGTGCCAGCAATCGGTACTACAATGAGCAGTTCTTC. As protein: CASNRYYNEQFF. The genes are TRBV2 and TRBJ2-1, with D unresolved. V was shortened by 7 bases and J by 3 bases, with 7 bases between the two germline ends. The V gene's germline CDR1 is SNHLY and CDR2 FYNNEI. CDR3 length equals 12 residues.

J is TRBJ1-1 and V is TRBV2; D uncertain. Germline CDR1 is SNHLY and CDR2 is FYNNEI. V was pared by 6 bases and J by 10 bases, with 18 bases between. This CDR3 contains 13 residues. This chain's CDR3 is CASRRTGLGGAFF. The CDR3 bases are TGTGCCAGCAGGAGGACTGGCCTCGGTGGAGCTTTCTTT. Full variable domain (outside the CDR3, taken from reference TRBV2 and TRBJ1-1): EPEVTQTPSHQVTQMGQEVILRCVPISNHLYFYWYRQILGQKVEFLVSFYNNEISEKSEIFDDQFSVERPDGSNFTLKIRSTKLEDSAMYFCASRRTGLGGAFFGQGTRLTVV.